One sample yielded the 25 T cell receptor beta chains listed below, sequenced in a study of response to subunit inactivated influenza vaccine. TCRdb independently ran MiXCR on the RT-PCR reads; one entry per CDR3 protein. The repertoire includes fewer than 700,000 distinct CDR3 sequences, 10% to 15% of them detected once, and roughly 13% sits in the top ten. The input for sequencing was PBMCs from blood, taken 35 to 45 days after vaccination. These receptors came from a man in his forties or fifties who received an inactivated influenza vaccine.

This rearrangement joins TRBV20-1 to TRBJ2-1, with 9 bases identical to TRBD2. V gave up 6 bases and J gave up 0 bases; unmatched junction bases: 3. The CDR3 extends over 14 amino acids. Germline V gene lookup returns CDR1 DFQATT and CDR2 SNEGSKA (reference sequence). The CDR3 region is CSAYSGSSYNEQFF. The CDR3 DNA follows: TGCAGTGCGTATAGCGGGAGCTCCTACAATGAGCAGTTCTTC.

This clonotype occurred a few times. V usage is TRBV29-1 and J usage is TRBJ2-2, with 11 bases aligning to TRBD1. V trimming: 6 bases; J trimming: 4 bases; junction bases outside the gene matches: 4. Per the germline V gene, CDR1 is SQVTM and CDR2 is ANQGSEA. The CDR3 covers 14 residues. CDR3 residues: CSVRTGGTTGELFF. CDR3 sequence (DNA): TGCAGCGTCCGGACAGGGGGCACCACCGGGGAGCTGTTTTTT.

This clonotype was seen more than once but under ten times. The chain uses TRBV21-1 and TRBJ1-2; the table's TRBD1 call for D was not verified on the DNA. TRBV21-1 is given as a pseudogene. The CDR3 has 16 residues. The CDR3 spells CASSKEVGTGPYGYTF. CDR3 in DNA: TGTGCCAGCAGCAAAGAGGTGGGGACAGGGCCCTATGGCTACACCTTC.

This clonotype was seen a handful of times. The CDR3 loop is CSAAGLADQETQYF. The CDR3 DNA follows: TGCAGTGCCGCGGGACTAGCGGACCAAGAGACCCAGTACTTC. This chain uses TRBV20-1 with TRBJ2-5; 11 bases are shared with TRBD2. Trimming at V came to 6 bases and at J to 0 bases, leaving 3 bases not matched to a gene. CDR1 and CDR2 from the germline V gene are DFQATT and SNEGSKA (reference sequence). The CDR3 runs to 14 residues.

The gene calls are TRBV7-9 and TRBJ2-5, with no clear D. The CDR3 is 14 residues long. V was trimmed by 1 base and J by 5 bases, leaving 11 bases between them. Per the germline V gene, CDR1 is SEHNR and CDR2 is FQNEAQ (reference sequence). CDR3 loop: CASSLVSRIETQYF. In nucleotides, the CDR3 is TGTGCCAGCAGCTTAGTTAGCAGGATCGAGACCCAGTACTTC. Drawing the rest from reference TRBV7-9 and TRBJ2-5, the complete variable domain is DTGVSQNPRHKITKRGQNVTFRCDPISEHNRLYWYRQTLGQGPEFLTYFQNEAQLEKSRLLSDRFSAERPKGSFSTLEIQRTEQGDSAMYLCASSLVSRIETQYFGPGTRLLVL.

About this clonotype itself: This could be a read error, since a much larger clone is one nucleotide away. V usage is TRBV29-1 and J usage is TRBJ2-7, with D possibly being TRBD1 (6 bases). The CDR3 covers 13 residues. The germline V gene encodes CDR1 SQVTM and CDR2 ANQGSEA. The CDR3 nucleotides read TGCAGGGTTGCAGGGGTCAATACCTACGAGCAGTACTTC. This codes for CRVAGVNTYEQYF.

The chain is built from TRBV2 and TRBJ2-1, with D unresolved. V gave up 3 bases and J gave up 9 bases, with 9 bases separating them. CDR1 and CDR2 from the germline V gene are SNHLY and FYNNEI. CDR3 length equals 12 residues. The CDR3 sequence is CASSDLGTEQFF. Written as DNA, the CDR3 is TGTGCCAGCAGTGATTTGGGCACTGAGCAGTTCTTC.

This CDR3 reads CASSQGASGGARANTGELFF. As DNA, the CDR3 is TGTGCCAGCAGCCAAGGGGCTAGCGGGGGGGCCAGGGCGAACACCGGGGAGCTGTTTTTT. The chain couples TRBV4-2 to TRBJ2-2; 12 nucleotides align to TRBD2. Germline CDR1 LGHNA, CDR2 YNFKEQ. V was pared by 1 base and J by 0 bases, with 9 bases of the junction left unmatched. This CDR3 is 20 amino acids long.

This clonotype has just a few counts. V usage is TRBV7-2 and J usage is TRBJ1-6, with a tentative D call TRBD1 (5 bases). V lost 1 base, J lost 6 bases, and 16 bases lay in between. The V gene's germline CDR1 is SGHTA and CDR2 FQGNSA. The CDR3 sequence is 17 residues long. This CDR3 reads CASSLGVPGRINSPLHF. CDR3 coding DNA: TGTGCCAGCAGCTTAGGGGTACCGGGACGGATTAATTCACCCCTCCACTTT.

This clonotype was seen repeatedly, ten times or more. The chain couples TRBV12-3 or TRBV12-4 to TRBJ2-1; weak D call: TRBD2 (6 bases). The ends were cut back, 7 bases at V and 2 bases at J, with 9 bases in the middle. The CDR3 runs to 13 residues. CDR3 sequence (DNA): TGTGCCAGCATGGGGGGTCCCTACAATGAGCAGTTCTTC. Translated, it gives CASMGGPYNEQFF.

This clonotype has only a few counts. V gene TRBV6-2 or TRBV6-3 combines with J gene TRBJ2-3; weak D call: TRBD1 (6 bases). Per the germline V gene, CDR1 is MNHEY and CDR2 is SVGEGT. CDR3 length: 15 amino acids. V dropped 5 bases and J dropped 6 bases, with 18 bases sitting between them. As DNA, the CDR3 is TGTGCCAGCAGTGCCCTAACAGGGAGCTGGGATACGCAGTATTTT. This gives the protein CASSALTGSWDTQYF.

The chain employs TRBV6-2 or TRBV6-3 and TRBJ2-5; D unresolved. The CDR3 is made up of 12 amino acids. V lost 6 bases, J lost 5 bases, and 10 bases lay in between. Germline V gene data show CDR1 as MNHEY and CDR2 as SVGEGT. The CDR3 here is CASRPGWETQYF. The CDR3 DNA follows: TGTGCCAGCAGACCGGGTTGGGAGACCCAGTACTTC.

This clonotype showed up just a few times. This chain connects TRBV12-3 or TRBV12-4 to TRBJ1-5; tentatively, D is TRBD1 (6 bases). This CDR3 is 14 amino acids long. The V end lost 6 bases, the J end lost 4 bases, and 13 bases lay between the germline ends. The DNA of the CDR3 is TGTGCCAGCAGCCCACAGGGTCCGAATCAGCCCCAGCATTTT. It encodes CASSPQGPNQPQHF.

The chain carries TRBV3-1 and TRBJ2-3; no clear D. Germline V gene data show CDR1 as LGHDT and CDR2 as YNNKEL (reference sequence). The V end was cut by 2 bases, the J end by 4 bases, with 13 bases between. This CDR3 contains 15 residues. CDR3 in amino acids: CASSQSPTYPDTQYF. As DNA, the CDR3 is TGTGCCAGCAGCCAAAGTCCTACCTACCCAGATACGCAGTATTTT.

This clonotype was detected a few times. The chain couples TRBV28 to TRBJ2-1, with TRBD2 matching over 8 bases. The V segment lost 10 bases and the J segment 6 bases; nucleotides outside the gene matches: 11. The CDR3 covers 14 residues. Germline CDR1 reads MDHEN; CDR2 reads SYDVKM. The CDR3 DNA sequence: TGTGCCACCAAAGAGGCGGGAGGAGCCAATGAGCAGTTCTTC. The encoded protein is CATKEAGGANEQFF. Together with reference TRBV28 and TRBJ2-1, the CDR3 gives the full variable domain: DVKVTQSSRYLVKRTGEKVFLECVQDMDHENMFWYRQDPGLGLRLIYFSYDVKMKEKGDIPEGYSVSREKKERFSLILESASTNQTSMYLCATKEAGGANEQFFGPGTRLTVL.

In this sample, this clonotype turned up many times. The chain combines TRBV6-2 or TRBV6-3 with TRBJ2-1, with TRBD1 matching over 12 bases. V gave up 6 bases and J gave up 4 bases; unmatched junction bases: 4. CDR3 size: 15 residues. Germline CDR1 and CDR2: MNHEY and SVGEGT. The CDR3 sequence is CASSQGQGAYNEQFF. DNA of the CDR3: TGTGCCAGCAGCCAGGGACAGGGGGCGTACAATGAGCAGTTCTTC.

CDR3 in amino acids: CASSVRGQDNEQFF. The CDR3 DNA reads TGCGCCAGCAGCGTCAGGGGGCAAGACAATGAGCAGTTCTTC. V usage is TRBV5-1 and J usage is TRBJ2-1; 8 nucleotides line up with TRBD1. Germline V CDR1 and CDR2: SGHRS, YFSETQ. This CDR3 has 14 residues. With V trimmed by 4 bases and J by 5 bases, 5 bases remained unmatched.

The rearrangement uses TRBV14 and TRBJ2-1; no clear D. CDR3 size: 12 residues. The germline V and J ends were trimmed by 1 base and 6 bases, with 4 bases remaining between them. Germline V gene data show CDR1 as SGHDN and CDR2 as FVKESK. This CDR3 is CASSQVGNEQFF. The CDR3 coding sequence is TGTGCCAGCAGCCAAGTGGGCAATGAGCAGTTCTTC.

This clonotype occurred many times. In DNA, the CDR3 is TGTGCCAGCAGCTTCGGGGGGCTAGGAGAGCAGTACTTC. It specifies CASSFGGLGEQYF. The chain is built from TRBV7-9 and TRBJ2-7; the D gene is possibly TRBD2 (7 bases). V dropped 3 bases and J dropped 7 bases, with 13 bases sitting between them. The germline CDR1 and CDR2 sequences are SEHNR and FQNEAQ (reference sequence). The CDR3 runs to 13 residues.

The table lists this clonotype with a few counts. This chain joins TRBV6-1 and TRBJ1-1; D call uncertain. Trimming took off 7 bases at V and 0 bases at J, with 9 bases between the two ends. CDR1 is MNHNS and CDR2 is SASEGT in the germline V gene. The CDR3 totals 13 residues. CDR3 DNA sequence: TGTGCCAGCACTCGGGCGGTGAACACTGAAGCTTTCTTT. It yields the protein CASTRAVNTEAFF.

The genes are TRBV5-1 and TRBJ2-5, with D perhaps TRBD1 or TRBD2 (5 bases each). The CDR3 extends over 15 amino acids. With 0 bases removed from V and 7 bases from J, the gap between germline ends came to 16 bases. Germline CDR1 is SGHRS and CDR2 is YFSETQ. This chain's CDR3 is CASSLEVGGSTTQYF. The CDR3 DNA follows: TGCGCCAGCAGCTTGGAGGTTGGGGGATCGACGACCCAGTACTTC.

The V gene is TRBV5-1, the J gene TRBJ2-7, with unresolved D. Germline values: CDR1 SGHRS, CDR2 YFSETQ. The CDR3 has 14 amino acids. Trimming left V 0 bases short and J 7 bases short, with 14 bases between. The CDR3 DNA reads as TGCGCCAGCAGCTTGGGTGGGCCCCGTGTGGAGCAGTACTTC. Translation: CASSLGGPRVEQYF.

The V call is TRBV11-2, the J call TRBJ2-7, with a weak D call TRBD2 (6 bases). Germline V gene data show CDR1 as SGHAT and CDR2 as FQNNGV. CDR3 length: 16 residues. The germline V and J ends were trimmed by 5 bases and 4 bases, with 21 bases remaining between them. The DNA of the CDR3 is TGTGCCAGCAGCACGACCACCCGGACTACTCGTTACGAGCAGTACTTC. Protein: CASSTTTRTTRYEQYF.

This sequence joins TRBV28 and TRBJ2-2; the match to TRBD1 covers 8 bases. Germline values: CDR1 MDHEN, CDR2 SYDVKM. This CDR3 is built from 19 residues. The trim removed 11 bases at V and 2 bases at J, leaving 22 bases unmatched. Here the CDR3 reads CAFRAGTGNVARNTGELFF. The CDR3 region has the DNA TGTGCCTTCAGGGCCGGGACAGGAAATGTTGCCAGAAACACCGGGGAGCTGTTTTTT.

This clonotype appeared many times. The chain has TRBV29-1 and TRBJ2-3, with TRBD2 matching 8 bases. The germline gives CDR1 SQVTM, CDR2 ANQGSEA. Trimming cost V 4 bases and J 2 bases; bases outside gene matches: 8. The CDR3 runs to 15 residues. This CDR3 is CSVATQAGATDTQYF. CDR3 nucleotide sequence: TGCAGCGTTGCGACTCAAGCGGGGGCCACAGATACGCAGTATTTT.